A single sample gave rise to the 23 T cell receptor beta chains below, sequenced in a study of blood T cell repertoires in COVID-19. Sequencing used immunoSEQ multiplex PCR; TCRdb keeps in-frame clones, though not all of them. The data contain 140,000 to 150,000 clones, 88% of them singletons. Sequenced: peripheral blood. The receptor set was obtained from a man aged 65-85 years with acute or convalescent COVID-19.

This chain uses TRBV18 with TRBJ2-6; D is unresolved. V lost 5 bases to trimming and J lost 15 bases, with 14 bases between them. The CDR3 sequence is 12 residues long. The germline CDR1 and CDR2 sequences are KGHSH and LQKENI. CDR3 loop: CASSSWPVYLTF. In nucleotides, the CDR3 is TGTGCCAGCTCATCATGGCCTGTTTACCTGACTTTC.

The gene calls are TRBV29-1 and TRBJ1-2, with 7 bases fitting TRBD1. The CDR3 runs to 14 residues. V lost 2 bases and J lost 6; bases outside the gene matches: 9. Germline loops: CDR1 SQVTM, CDR2 ANQGSEA. CDR3 loop: CSVERGRGKDGYTF. The CDR3 DNA follows: TGCAGCGTTGAAAGGGGCAGGGGGAAGGATGGCTACACCTTC.

This chain uses TRBV6-5 with TRBJ2-7, with D possibly matching TRBD1 (6 bases). Germline values: CDR1 MNHEY, CDR2 SVGAGI. V lost 7 bases to trimming and J lost 4 bases, with 20 bases between them. There are 15 residues in the CDR3. The CDR3 here is CASKVQGDLAYEQYF. The DNA of the CDR3 is TGTGCCAGCAAAGTACAGGGAGACCTCGCGTACGAGCAGTACTTC.

The rearrangement links TRBV11-2 to TRBJ2-1; D might be TRBD1 (5 bases). CDR3 length: 14 amino acids. Germline V CDR1 and CDR2: SGHAT, FQNNGV. Trimming stripped 5 bases from V and 2 bases from J, with 10 bases between. The CDR3: CASSPGRPYNEQFF. The DNA of the CDR3 is TGTGCCAGCAGCCCAGGGCGCCCCTACAATGAGCAGTTCTTC. Drawing the rest from reference TRBV11-2 and TRBJ2-1, the complete variable domain is EAGVAQSPRYKIIEKRQSVAFWCNPISGHATLYWYQQILGQGPKLLIQFQNNGVVDDSQLPKDRFSAERLKGVDSTLKIQPAKLEDSAVYLCASSPGRPYNEQFFGPGTRLTVL.

V and J are TRBV27 and TRBJ1-1, with D uncertain. Trimming removed 5 bases from V and 1 base from J, with 8 bases in between. CDR3 length: 13 residues. Germline lookup yields CDR1 MNHEY and CDR2 SMNVEV (reference sequence). The CDR3 region has the DNA TGTGCCAGCAGTAGACTCCAGAACACTGAAGCTTTCTTT. Its translation is CASSRLQNTEAFF.

V usage is TRBV9 and J usage is TRBJ1-2; 8 bases fit TRBD1. CDR1 and CDR2 (germline): SGDLS, YYNGEE. This CDR3 is built from 14 residues. Trimming removed 4 bases from V and 4 bases from J; junction bases left unmatched: 6. CDR3 coding DNA: TGTGCCAGCAGCCCGACAGGGGAAGGCTATGGCTACACCTTC. Translated, it gives CASSPTGEGYGYTF.

The gene calls are TRBV30 and TRBJ1-2, with 7 bases aligning to TRBD1. V was pared by 3 bases and J by 4 bases, with 8 bases of the junction left unmatched. The CDR3 is made up of 14 amino acids. The germline V gene has CDR1 GTSNPN and CDR2 SVGIG (reference sequence). The DNA for the CDR3 is TGTGCCTGGAGCTTGGGGACAGCCCTCTATGGCTACACCTTC. Amino acids: CAWSLGTALYGYTF.

V gene TRBV9 combines with J gene TRBJ1-2; D uncertain. The germline CDR1 and CDR2 sequences are SGDLS and YYNGEE. The CDR3 consists of 14 residues. With 2 bases removed from V and 7 bases from J, the gap between germline ends came to 15 bases. This CDR3 reads CASSVQGGSGGYTF. CDR3 DNA sequence: TGTGCCAGCAGCGTCCAAGGAGGATCGGGTGGCTACACCTTC.

This clone appeared a single time. The V and J genes are TRBV5-4 and TRBJ1-1; D may be TRBD1 (5 bases). Trimming removed 0 bases from V and 11 bases from J, with 14 bases in between. Germline CDR1 is SGHNT and CDR2 is YYREEE (reference sequence). The CDR3 has 13 amino acids. CDR3 nucleotide sequence: TGTGCCAGCAGCTTGGCCGGGACGGGGGGGGCTTTCTTT. Amino acid sequence: CASSLAGTGGAFF.

The J gene is TRBJ2-5, the V gene TRBV5-5; 9 positions agree with TRBD1. J gave up 0 bases and V 4 bases, and 10 bases lay outside the gene matches. This CDR3 contains 17 residues. Per germline, CDR1 SGHKS and CDR2 YYEKEE (reference sequence). The CDR3 loop is CASSTGQGTWYQETQYF. The DNA of the CDR3 is TGTGCCAGCAGCACCGGACAGGGGACTTGGTACCAAGAGACCCAGTACTTC.

The rearrangement links TRBV20-1 to TRBJ2-7; D call uncertain. The V gene lost 3 bases and the J gene lost 3 bases, with 3 bases spanning the gap. Looked up from germline, CDR1 is DFQATT and CDR2 is SNEGSKA (reference sequence). The CDR3 runs 10 residues. The CDR3 sequence: CSASRYEQYF. In DNA, the CDR3 is TGCAGTGCTAGTCGCTACGAGCAGTACTTC.

J is TRBJ2-2 and V is TRBV24-1, with D possibly matching TRBD1 (5 bases). Trimming pared 6 bases from V and 4 bases from J, leaving 11 bases between. CDR3 length equals 14 residues. CDR1 and CDR2 from the germline V gene are KGHDR and SFDVKD. The CDR3 spells CATSIQGGTGELFF. The CDR3 DNA reads as TGTGCCACCAGTATTCAGGGCGGCACCGGGGAGCTGTTTTTT.

This chain connects TRBV7-9 to TRBJ1-2, with 7 nucleotides matching TRBD1. The CDR3 is 13 amino acids. CDR1 SEHNR and CDR2 FQNEAQ come from the germline V gene (reference sequence). Germline trimming cut 5 bases from V and 4 bases from J; bases unmatched to any gene: 4. CDR3 nucleotide sequence: TGTGCCAGCAGCCCGACAGGGCGCTATGGCTACACCTTC. Its translation: CASSPTGRYGYTF.

This chain joins TRBV2 and TRBJ2-2; the match to TRBD1 covers 8 bases. V was clipped by 6 bases and J by 6 bases; unmatched bases: 12. CDR1 is SNHLY and CDR2 is FYNNEI in the germline V gene. CDR3 length: 16 residues. The CDR3 loop is CASRVRPTGAAGELFF. The CDR3 nucleotides read TGTGCCAGCAGGGTTAGACCGACAGGGGCCGCCGGGGAGCTGTTTTTT.

This chain uses TRBV4-1 with TRBJ1-5; D not certain. The germline gives CDR1 MGHRA, CDR2 YSYEKL. The CDR3 length is 16 residues. V dropped 3 bases and J dropped 3 bases, with 15 bases sitting between them. The CDR3 bases are TGCGCCAGCAGCCATAGGCCCGACGGGATCAATCAGCCCCAGCATTTT. This sequence encodes CASSHRPDGINQPQHF.

The rearrangement links TRBV11-1 to TRBJ2-1, with D possibly TRBD1 on 5 matching bases. Trimming removed 5 bases from V and 3 bases from J, with 14 bases in between. CDR1 is SGHAT, CDR2 FQDESV, per germline (reference sequence). This CDR3 is 15 amino acids long. CDR3 region: CASSTLGQGYNEQFF. The CDR3 DNA follows: TGTGCCAGCAGCACCCTGGGGCAGGGCTACAATGAGCAGTTCTTC.

J is TRBJ2-6 and V is TRBV5-1; the D is unclear. V gave up 3 bases and J gave up 0 bases, with 4 bases separating them. The CDR3 is 14 amino acids. Germline V gene sequence: CDR1 SGHRS, CDR2 YFSETQ. CDR3 DNA sequence: TGCGCCAGCAGCTCCTCCTCTGGGGCCAACGTCCTGACTTTC. Encoded protein: CASSSSSGANVLTF.

This chain uses TRBV19 with TRBJ1-4; no clear D. The CDR3 length is 13 residues. Per the germline V gene, CDR1 is LNHDA and CDR2 is SQIVND (reference sequence). Trimming stripped 6 bases from V and 8 bases from J, with 13 bases between. The CDR3 sequence: CASRPTIREKLFF. The CDR3 nucleotides read TGTGCCAGTAGACCCACTATAAGAGAAAAACTGTTTTTT. Full variable domain (outside the CDR3, taken from reference TRBV19 and TRBJ1-4): DGGITQSPKYLFRKEGQNVTLSCEQNLNHDAMYWYRQDPGQGLRLIYYSQIVNDFQKGDIAEGYSVSREKKESFPLTVTSAQKNPTAFYLCASRPTIREKLFFGSGTQLSVL.

This clone was recorded once. The chain combines TRBV10-3 with TRBJ2-7; TRBD1 might be the D (5 bases). Germline V lookup: CDR1 ENHRY, CDR2 SYGVKD. Between the trimmed V and J ends, which lost 6 bases and 2 bases, there was a span of 5 bases. The CDR3 length is 11 residues. CDR3 DNA sequence: TGTGCCATCAGACAGGCCTACGAGCAGTACTTC. It codes for CAIRQAYEQYF.

This clone was observed many times. The rearrangement joins TRBV2 to TRBJ1-5, with D maybe TRBD1 (5 bases). This CDR3 comprises 13 residues. The V gene lost 8 bases and the J gene lost 4 bases, with 12 bases spanning the gap. The V gene's germline CDR1 is SNHLY and CDR2 FYNNEI. This chain's CDR3 is CASSAGLNQPQHF. CDR3 DNA sequence: TGTGCCAGCTCGGCAGGGTTGAATCAGCCCCAGCATTTT.

This clone was found a few times. The gene calls are TRBV6-1 and TRBJ1-2, with D uncertain. The germline gives CDR1 MNHNS, CDR2 SASEGT. The CDR3 has 16 residues. V lost 1 base to trimming and J lost 0 bases, with 12 bases between them. The CDR3 protein is CASSEDNPLPNYGYTF. In DNA, the CDR3 is TGTGCCAGCAGTGAAGATAATCCCCTTCCTAACTATGGCTACACCTTC.

This chain connects TRBV27 to TRBJ2-7, with D possibly matching TRBD2 (6 bases). CDR1 and CDR2 (germline): MNHEY, SMNVEV (reference sequence). The ends were cut back, 6 bases at V and 2 bases at J, with 14 bases in the middle. This CDR3 is built from 14 residues. The CDR3 here is CASSSGTLTYEQYF. The CDR3 DNA reads as TGTGCCAGCAGCTCCGGGACTCTTACCTACGAGCAGTACTTC.

This chain joins TRBV5-6 and TRBJ1-6, with unresolved D. This CDR3 is built from 14 residues. Trimming stripped 4 bases from V and 14 bases from J, with 19 bases between. Germline V CDR1 and CDR2: SGHDT, YYEEEE. The CDR3 DNA reads as TGTGCCAGCAGCCCTGATGGGCAGGCAACCACCCTCCACTTT. Translation: CASSPDGQATTLHF.